This T cell receptor (beta chain) was captured by sequencing in a study of CD8+ T cells in alopecia areata. At the level of the study: Among treated patients, oral tofacitinib was administered at 5 to 10 mg twice daily. Severity scoring for treated patients was based on the percentage of affected scalp area.

V lost 6 bases, J lost 3 bases, and 16 bases lay in between. Germline assignment: CDR1 MNHEY and CDR2 SMNVEV (reference sequence). This CDR3 is 15 amino acids long. In each case, RNA was isolated and then reverse transcribed into cDNA as the sequencing template. This table comes from immunoSEQ multiplex PCR, and its TCRdb copy is limited to in-frame clones, with some not included. The data contain 150,000 to 200,000 clones, around 51% of them singletons. Treatment given: oral pan-JAK inhibitor, 5-10 mg twice daily. The chain is built from TRBV27 and TRBJ2-3, with D possibly matching TRBD2 (5 bases). This material consisted of CD8+ T cells sorted from blood, taken around week 54, from a patient treated with tofacitinib. The TCR comes from a human donor with alopecia areata. This CDR3 reads CASSGGLIPTDTQYF. The CDR3 region has the DNA TGTGCCAGCAGCGGCGGGCTCATCCCTACAGATACGCAGTATTTT.